This TCR beta chain was identified during a study of blood T cell repertoires in COVID-19. Turning to the study itself: COVID-19 samples, acute and convalescent, were from the United States, Italy and Spain.

In Cohort 3, a recovered donor had either two negative PCRs, clearance, or symptom resolution. This clone was seen a handful of times. The CDR3 consists of 14 residues. Germline V gene sequence: CDR1 SEHNR, CDR2 FQNEAQ (reference sequence). Trimming removed 2 bases at V and 6 bases at J, with 10 bases between. Study processing details: Amplification from reference gene primers served as the basis for estimated nucleated cell counts. Profiling relied on immunoSEQ multiplex PCR, and the TCRdb table lists in-frame clones only, not all of them. Clone size and the V and J calls come from that table; the DNA yielded D and trimming. Here the sample spans 250,000 to 300,000 clones, approximately 85% being singletons.

The chain uses TRBV7-9 and TRBJ2-2; D is perhaps TRBD2 (5 bases). This TCR was sampled from a woman between 50 and 59 years old who had recovered from COVID-19. The sequenced material came from PBMCs or T cells enriched from blood (not recorded which). The CDR3 here is CASSLSGVPGELFF. The DNA of the CDR3 is TGTGCCAGCAGCTTATCCGGGGTTCCCGGGGAGCTGTTTTTT.